This passage covers 25 T cell receptor beta chains from one sample sequenced in a study of blood T cell repertoires in COVID-19. This table comes from immunoSEQ multiplex PCR, and its TCRdb copy is limited to in-frame clones, with some not included. The sample holds 310,000 or so clones, approximately 88% seen once. The sample comprised PBMCs or T cells enriched from blood (not recorded which). These receptors came from a woman younger than 35 who had recovered from COVID-19.

As for this clone: Mismatch with germline at one junction end may stem from a read error. This chain joins TRBV19 and TRBJ2-1; D perhaps matches TRBD1 (5 bases). Germline V lookup: CDR1 LNHDA, CDR2 SQIVND (reference sequence). The CDR3 extends over 15 amino acids. CDR3 DNA: TGTGCTAGTAGGAGAGTGGGGCCGGCGGTCCATGAGCAGTTCTTC. Residues: CASRRVGPAVHEQFF.

This clone was observed a handful of times. The chain couples TRBV3-1 (or the pseudogene TRBV3-2) to TRBJ1-5; 8 bases fit TRBD1. Germline assignment: CDR1 LGHDT and CDR2 YNNKEL (reference sequence). This CDR3 comprises 15 residues. J lost 1 base, V lost 4 bases, and 3 bases had no gene match. CDR3 DNA sequence: TGTGCCAGCAGCCTCGGACAGGGAAGCAATCAGCCCCAGCATTTT. Amino acid sequence: CASSLGQGSNQPQHF.

The chain is built from TRBV5-8 and TRBJ2-7; D is uncertain. The V end lost 0 bases, the J end lost 2 bases, and 9 bases lay between the germline ends. Germline loops: CDR1 SGHTS, CDR2 YDEGEE. The CDR3 extends over 14 amino acids. In DNA, the CDR3 is TGTGCCAGCAGCTTGGGCCTCACAACCTACGAGCAGTACTTC. Its translation: CASSLGLTTYEQYF.

This clone was recorded only once. This chain links TRBV18 with TRBJ2-5; TRBD2 matches 8 bases. CDR3 length equals 13 residues. Per germline, CDR1 KGHSH and CDR2 LQKENI. With V trimmed by 8 bases and J by 4 bases, 6 bases remained unmatched. CDR3 amino acids: CASDTSGGETQYF. For the CDR3, the DNA is TGTGCCAGCGACACTAGCGGAGGAGAGACCCAGTACTTC.

This clone has a handful of counts. The chain links TRBV6-2 or TRBV6-3 to TRBJ1-1; 10 positions agree with TRBD1. This CDR3 region has 15 residues. Trimming cost V 2 bases and J 6 bases; bases outside gene matches: 6. The V gene's germline CDR1 is MNHEY and CDR2 SVGEGT. CDR3 DNA: TGTGCCAGCAGTTACACCGGGACAGGGGACGCTGAAGCTTTCTTT. Protein sequence: CASSYTGTGDAEAFF.

The table lists this clone with a few counts. The genes are TRBV7-9 and TRBJ1-1; D call uncertain. This CDR3 has 15 residues. CDR1 is SEHNR and CDR2 is FQNEAQ in the germline V gene (reference sequence). The germline V and J ends were trimmed by 5 bases and 0 bases, with 13 bases remaining between them. CDR3 sequence (DNA): TGTGCCAGCAGCCCCCCCAACTTTCTGAACACTGAAGCTTTCTTT. Translation gives CASSPPNFLNTEAFF.

This sequence joins TRBV14 and TRBJ1-6; 9 nucleotides agree with TRBD1. The trim removed 3 bases at V and 8 bases at J, leaving 8 bases unmatched. Germline assignment: CDR1 SGHDN and CDR2 FVKESK. This CDR3 region has 16 residues. This CDR3 is CASSHRLRDRDSPLHF. In nucleotides, the CDR3 is TGTGCCAGCAGCCATAGGCTCCGGGACAGGGATTCACCCCTCCACTTT.

The chain joins TRBV7-9 to TRBJ2-1, with TRBD2 matching over 12 bases. This CDR3 has 15 amino acids. From germline, CDR1 is SEHNR and CDR2 FQNEAQ (reference sequence). Unmatched junction bases numbered 2, after V lost 5 bases and J lost 3 bases. Written as DNA, the CDR3 is TGTGCCAGCAGCGGACTAGCGGGGATCTACAATGAGCAGTTCTTC. Its protein product is CASSGLAGIYNEQFF.

V and J are TRBV10-3 and TRBJ1-1, with TRBD1 matching 8 bases. The CDR3 runs to 12 residues. V dropped 10 bases and J dropped 4; count of bases not matched to a gene: 5. Germline V lookup: CDR1 ENHRY, CDR2 SYGVKD. CDR3 DNA: TGTGCCACGGGCAGGGGGCTCACTGAAGCTTTCTTT. This sequence encodes CATGRGLTEAFF.

V and J are TRBV6-2 or TRBV6-3 and TRBJ2-7; D is possibly TRBD2 (6 bases). The germline CDR1 and CDR2 sequences are MNHEY and SVGEGT. This CDR3 comprises 15 residues. V was shortened by 2 bases and J by 7 bases, with 18 bases between the two germline ends. CDR3: CASSYPRLVVLEQYF. Here the CDR3 DNA reads TGTGCCAGCAGTTACCCCCGACTAGTAGTGTTGGAGCAGTACTTC.

The J gene is TRBJ2-7, the V gene TRBV6-2 or TRBV6-3; 12 positions match TRBD2. Trimming cost V 6 bases and J 7 bases; bases outside gene matches: 16. Germline CDR1 and CDR2: MNHEY and SVGEGT. The CDR3 sequence is 17 residues long. CDR3 DNA: TGTGCCAGCAGCCTCCAACTAGCGGGAGGACACCGTGGGGAGCAGTACTTC. This codes for CASSLQLAGGHRGEQYF.

The chain recombines TRBV23-1 with TRBJ1-5, with D unclear. TRBV23-1 is annotated as an ORF whose role is uncertain. The CDR3 contains 14 residues. V lost 4 bases and J 3 bases, leaving 10 bases between the germline ends. The CDR3 DNA reads TGCGCCAGCAGTCTTACACGCCTCAATCAGCCCCAGCATTTT. This translates into CASSLTRLNQPQHF.

The chain combines TRBV19 with TRBJ1-5, with 7 bases identical to TRBD1. The V gene's germline CDR1 is LNHDA and CDR2 SQIVND (reference sequence). This CDR3 region has 14 residues. V was pared by 6 bases and J by 4 bases, with 6 bases of the junction left unmatched. The CDR3 DNA reads as TGTGCCAGTAGGAGGGGGCCTCAGAATCAGCCCCAGCATTTT. Its protein product is CASRRGPQNQPQHF.

CDR3 sequence (DNA): TGTGCCAGCAGCCCTCGGGTAACTAGCGGGAGGGTAGGCGAGCAGTACTTC. This gives the protein CASSPRVTSGRVGEQYF. The chain carries TRBV21-1 and TRBJ2-7; no DNA check was done on the table's D call, TRBD2. TRBV21-1 is tagged as a pseudogene. The length of the CDR3 is 17 residues.

This clone was counted only a few times. The chain couples TRBV27 to TRBJ2-3, with D possibly matching TRBD1 (7 bases). V lost 3 bases to trimming and J lost 5 bases, with 24 bases between them. The germline gives CDR1 MNHEY, CDR2 SMNVEV (reference sequence). CDR3 size: 18 residues. In nucleotides, the CDR3 is TGTGCCAGCAGTTTTTGGCCCTTACAGGGGCGGGACGGAGATACGCAGTATTTT. Its protein product is CASSFWPLQGRDGDTQYF.

This clone is a singleton in its sample. Other DNA variants within this sample encode the same CDR3. The rearrangement uses TRBV10-3 and TRBJ1-1, with D hard to call. Germline V gives CDR1 ENHRY, CDR2 SYGVKD. CDR3 size: 13 residues. Trimming removed 3 bases at V and 2 bases at J, with 7 bases between. The CDR3 spells CAISDRGNTEAFF. Here the CDR3 DNA reads TGTGCCATCAGTGATCGGGGTAACACTGAAGCTTTCTTT.

The rearrangement uses TRBV7-3 and TRBJ2-5; D gene unclear. The CDR3 has 13 residues. V was trimmed by 5 bases and J by 2 bases, leaving 9 bases between them. From germline, CDR1 is SGHTA and CDR2 FQGTGA. CDR3 DNA: TGTGCCAGCAGCGCGGTCGGTCAAGAGACCCAGTACTTC. This encodes CASSAVGQETQYF.

The rearrangement links TRBV7-2 to TRBJ2-1, with unresolved D. The CDR3 contains 13 residues. Trimming shortened V by 4 bases and J by 7 bases, and 11 bases separated the two germline ends. Germline CDR1 is SGHTA and CDR2 is FQGNSA. Here the CDR3 reads CASSYTVDNEQFF. The CDR3 DNA sequence: TGTGCCAGCAGCTATACGGTCGATAATGAGCAGTTCTTC.

The chain is built from TRBV7-9 and TRBJ1-4; weak D call: TRBD1 (6 bases). Germline values: CDR1 SEHNR, CDR2 FQNEAQ (reference sequence). CDR3 length: 17 amino acids. Trimming took off 5 bases at V and 0 bases at J, with 16 bases between the two ends. CDR3 DNA: TGTGCCAGCAGCGCCCGGGACACTACTGCAACTAATGAAAAACTGTTTTTT. Amino acids: CASSARDTTATNEKLFF.

A single count supports this clone. CDR3 nucleotides: TGTGCCAGCAGTACGGGACTAGGCGGTAGCTCCTACGAGCAGTACTTC. Protein: CASSTGLGGSSYEQYF. The rearrangement joins TRBV3-1 (or the pseudogene TRBV3-2) to TRBJ2-7; 8 bases agree with TRBD2. This CDR3 comprises 16 residues. J lost 0 bases, V lost 6 bases, and 10 bases had no gene match. Germline V gives CDR1 LGHDT, CDR2 YNNKEL (reference sequence).

This clone was recorded once. The chain has TRBV4-3 and TRBJ1-6, with D maybe TRBD1 (5 bases). CDR3 length: 15 residues. The germline CDR1 and CDR2 sequences are LGHNA and YSLEER. With 0 bases removed from V and 8 bases from J, the gap between germline ends came to 11 bases. CDR3 in amino acids: CASSQEGTGDSPLHF. In DNA form, the CDR3 reads TGCGCCAGCAGCCAAGAAGGGACTGGTGATTCACCCCTCCACTTT.

The chain carries TRBV6-5 and TRBJ1-2; TRBD1 matches 9 bases. The CDR3 covers 15 residues. Per germline, CDR1 MNHEY and CDR2 SVGAGI. V gave up 5 bases and J gave up 4 bases; unmatched junction bases: 8. The CDR3 DNA sequence: TGTGCCAGCAGTCCGGGACAGGGCCGACTCTATGGCTACACCTTC. Protein: CASSPGQGRLYGYTF.

In this sample, this clone turned up once. The junction does not match germline at one end; this may be a read error. The chain uses TRBV6-5 and TRBJ1-6; 8 bases align to TRBD1. Germline V gene lookup returns CDR1 MNHEY and CDR2 SVGAGI. The CDR3 is 16 amino acids. This chain's CDR3 is CASSYHSVTGDSPLHF. For the CDR3, the DNA is TGTGCCAGCAGTTACCATTCGGTGACAGGGGATTCTCCCCTCCACTTT.

The chain links TRBV10-3 to TRBJ1-2; 12 bases are a match to TRBD1. This CDR3 comprises 17 residues. The J segment lost 4 bases and the V segment lost 2 bases, leaving 8 bases of the junction unmatched. In germline, CDR1 is ENHRY, CDR2 SYGVKD. The CDR3 spells CAISEGDRGPVGYGYTF. CDR3 nucleotides: TGTGCCATCAGTGAGGGGGACAGGGGGCCCGTAGGCTATGGCTACACCTTC.

This sequence joins TRBV6-2 or TRBV6-3 and TRBJ2-2; TRBD2 aligns across 14 bases. The CDR3 spans 15 residues. Looked up from germline, CDR1 is MNHEY and CDR2 is SVGEGT. V trimming: 6 bases; J trimming: 7 bases; junction bases outside the gene matches: 4. The CDR3 protein is CASSPGLAGVGELFF. The CDR3 nucleotides are TGTGCCAGCAGCCCGGGACTAGCGGGAGTCGGGGAGCTGTTTTTT.